This T cell receptor beta chain was sequenced during a study of blood T cell repertoires in COVID-19. In the source study's methods: How many nucleated cells were present was estimated from reference gene primer amplification. Produced via immunoSEQ multiplex PCR; TCRdb's table is partial and in-frame only. The V and J calls and clone size were taken over from that table, and D and trimming were inferred from the DNA. The profile covers about 74,000 clones, with 78% appearing a single time and about 16% taken by the ten largest. The table lists this clone with a count of one. V dropped 6 bases and J dropped 5 bases, with 13 bases sitting between them. The CDR3 has 13 residues. The V gene's germline CDR1 is SGHRS and CDR2 YFSETQ.

The sequenced material came from peripheral blood. The origin of this receptor is a human donor in a cohort sampled during active COVID-19. The chain links TRBV5-1 to TRBJ2-3, with D perhaps matching TRBD2 (6 bases). The CDR3 bases are TGCGCCAGCAACCCAACAGCGGGAGATACGCAGTATTTT. Translating it yields CASNPTAGDTQYF.